This T cell receptor beta chain was found in a study of T cells of healthy individuals. There are many counts of this clonotype. TCRdb passed the 5' RACE reads through MiXCR, listing each CDR3 protein once. The profile shows over 40,000 distinct CDR3 sequences, 3.5% to 5.5% of them singletons. Germline values: CDR1 MNHEY, CDR2 SVGEGT. The CDR3 runs to 12 residues. V gave up 4 bases and J gave up 4 bases, with 5 bases separating them. The receptor was derived from a human donor in good health. This chain links TRBV6-2 or TRBV6-3 with TRBJ1-5, with unresolved D. The CDR3 DNA is TGTGCCAGCAGTTCTTTAAATCAGCCCCAGCATTTT. This encodes CASSSLNQPQHF.